Shown below are 3 T cell receptor beta chains from a single sample sequenced in a study of brain T cells in children with intractable seizures (dated by TCRdb to 2020 to 2022). The sample's time point label is to be understood as: blood from clinic visit 5 months post-surgery; TSC patient then seizure free. Library preparation employed the immunoSEQ multiplex PCR assay. Not all clones reach the TCRdb copy of this immuneACCESS table, which keeps in-frame sequences only. Checked studies attribute under half of the gap to unresolved V genes and leave the rest unexplained. This sample has 300,000 to 400,000 clones in its table, and nearly 95% of those were observed once. The biggest ten clones account for roughly 6% of the sample. Sequenced material: peripheral blood, taken less than 6 months after surgery. The receptors come from a boy under two years old with tuberous sclerosis and intractable seizures.

The chain uses TRBV10-1 and TRBJ1-2; weak D call: TRBD1 (6 bases). V shed 3 bases and J shed 1 base, with 12 bases lying between them. This CDR3 spans 15 amino acids. Germline V gene sequence: CDR1 WNHNN, CDR2 SYGVQD (reference sequence). The CDR3 loop is CASSERGDNNYGYTF. The DNA for the CDR3 is TGCGCCAGCAGTGAAAGAGGGGACAATAACTATGGCTACACCTTC.

This clone has a handful of counts. J is TRBJ1-5 and V is TRBV7-2, with D tentatively TRBD1 (5 bases). The germline V gene has CDR1 SGHTA and CDR2 FQGNSA. The CDR3 is 13 residues long. Trimming pared 1 base from V and 4 bases from J, leaving 5 bases between. This CDR3 is CASSLDRNQPQHF. The CDR3 DNA sequence: TGTGCCAGCAGCTTAGACAGGAATCAGCCCCAGCATTTT.

The V call is TRBV7-9, the J call TRBJ1-5; D remains unclear. CDR1 is SEHNR, CDR2 FQNEAQ, per germline (reference sequence). The CDR3 totals 16 residues. V lost 2 bases to trimming and J lost 1 base, with 12 bases between them. The CDR3 nucleotides read TGTGCCAGCAGCTTATACGGGCTTATGAGCAATCAGCCCCAGCATTTT. As protein: CASSLYGLMSNQPQHF.